This T cell receptor (beta chain) comes out of a study of identifying expanded T cells in peripheral blood (dated by TCRdb to about 2019). As for the study more broadly: Four technical replicates, made by sequencing separate aliquots from the same pool of genomic DNA, were compared pairwise.

The sample holds a few counts of this clone. This clone's antigen is unknown. It has no much larger one-base neighbor in the sample; base qualities were not kept. The immunoSEQ Assay, which relies on bias-controlled multiplex PCR amplification of genomic DNA, was used to profile TCRbeta CDR3 regions. The authors processed their data as follows. The absolute abundance of each unique TCRbeta CDR3 region was quantified after sequences were collapsed and filtered. Differential abundance was tested with a binomial (Fisher-equivalent) model and with a beta-binomial model adding time-dependent variance fitted from healthy donors. Any clone with fewer than 5 combined templates was excluded, and a clone was called differentially abundant if its Benjamini-Hochberg FDR was below 0.01. Beta-binomial variance was modeled as a function of total template count across the two samples using the form v = (b*log(k)+a)^2. This immuneACCESS table, as held by TCRdb, lists in-frame sequences with V and J called but not all clones. Of the missing ones, under half trace to an unresolved V gene in checked studies; the others have no known cause. That table is the source of V, J and clone size, and D and trimming were worked out from the DNA. The sample includes some 90,000 clones, with about 88% observed a single time. Roughly 19% of the sample belongs to the ten largest clones.

No immune events, such as infections, were documented for the healthy donors during the collection period. Time-dependent variance in a beta-binomial model of T-cell clone differential abundance was calibrated using healthy-donor blood repertoires as a training cohort. The training cohort comprised roughly ten healthy donors, 3 female and 7 male. On average the donors were around 45 years old, and their ages spanned roughly 29 to 64 years. Obtained from a commercial supplier, whole blood was collected from each healthy donor at three time points set around 14 days apart. For immunosequencing, genomic DNA was extracted from unsorted whole blood. The paper's findings and limits, for the study overall: The authors expected that biological variance in healthy repertoires might rise further over much longer intervals, such as months to years. Both the number of clones called differentially abundant and the false-positive rate were significantly reduced by the beta-binomial model across all healthy-donor time intervals. About 1.1 differentially abundant clones were flagged by the binomial model between technical replicates, whereas about 15 and 18 were flagged over roughly two weeks and four weeks, respectively. In all healthy donors, the variance in clone template counts between samples taken two weeks apart rose significantly as total template count increased.

Relative to germline, V is missing 4 bases and J is missing 4 bases, with 17 bases of the junction outside any gene match. The germline V gene (reference sequence) yields GTSNPN for CDR1 and SVGIG for CDR2. The CDR3 goes from the cysteine to the phenylalanine over 18 residues. Just the 54-base CDR3 DNA is kept, in frame starting at base 1. The chain was built from TRBV30 and TRBJ2-3; TRBD2 matches 10 bases in the middle. The sequenced sample consisted of blood. This receptor was taken from a person aged 18 to 70 in good health. DNA sequence: TGTGCCTGGAAAGCGGGGGGGCTTCCAGTTTTTAGGGCAGATACGCAGTATTTT. This sequence encodes CAWKAGGLPVFRADTQYF.